This T cell receptor (beta chain) appears in the sequencing data of a study of cytomegalovirus exposure and HLA in healthy donors. Findings of the study overall: Most CMV-associated TCR beta chains appeared HLA-restricted in a later analysis. The Asian-associated ancestry cluster reportedly had fewer N-insertions than the approximately 610-donor mean in a later analysis. Sequencing probably produced one cluster of sequence variants that were highly shared.

Primers included in the PCR were 60 Vbeta and 13 Jbeta primers. Generated by immunoSEQ multiplex PCR, the TCRdb table keeps only in-frame clones and is missing some. The sample consists of over 150,000 clones, less than 90% of them appearing once. Of note for this clone: Its antigen is not known.

The V and J ends lost 8 bases and 3 bases respectively, with 19 bases between them. Per germline, CDR1 SQVTM and CDR2 ANQGSEA. This CDR3 is 14 amino acids long. The sequenced sample consisted of PBMCs. This chain joins TRBV29-1 and TRBJ1-1; D is ambiguous. This TCR was recovered from a boy younger than 10 in good health and CMV-seronegative. CDR3 DNA sequence: TGCAGCCTGACATTGGGAGGGTGGGACACTGAAGCTTTCTTT. Its translation: CSLTLGGWDTEAFF. Full variable domain (outside the CDR3, taken from reference TRBV29-1 and TRBJ1-1): SAVISQKPSRDICQRGTSLTIQCQVDSQVTMMFWYRQQPGQSLTLIATANQGSEATYESGFVIDKFPISRPNLTFSTLTVSNMSPEDSSIYLCSLTLGGWDTEAFFGQGTRLTVV.